This entry is about one T cell receptor (beta chain). Antigen: not known. This entry belongs to a study of T cell responses to AZD1222 COVID-19 vaccine. The study's findings and limits: At study baseline, merely five or six AZD1222 recipients were seropositive. Spike-wide coverage was observed for vaccine-associated CD4 TCRs, with dominant responses at 160-218 and 743-854. The donor group comprised mostly white British people and more females; the analysis possibly underestimated clonal diversity.

Here immunoSEQ multiplex PCR was the method, and the copy in TCRdb shows in-frame clones only, minus some. Among approximately 81,000 clones listed, 75% to 95% were seen once. The CDR3 is 15 residues long. V dropped 4 bases and J dropped 6 bases, with 19 bases sitting between them. The germline gives CDR1 SGHKS, CDR2 YYEKEE (reference sequence). The origin of this receptor is an adult in good health. The chain is built from TRBV5-5 and TRBJ1-1, with a tentative D call TRBD1 (6 bases). The sample in question was peripheral blood, obtained on day 0 of MenACWY control vaccination. DNA for the CDR3: TGTGCCAGCAGCAACATGGGCCCAAACAGGGCTGAAGCTTTCTTT. Its translation is CASSNMGPNRAEAFF.